This TCR beta chain was documented in a study of chemoradiotherapy in HPV16-positive cancers. Study-level background: Candidate HPV-specific clones and shared TCR motifs came from two HPV16-positive patients. The study's findings and limits: HPV-responsive T-cell expansion during chemoradiotherapy was linked to improved recurrence-free survival in HPV16-positive patients.

About this clone: The antigen is undetermined.

TCRdb's table, derived via immunoSEQ multiplex PCR, lists solely in-frame clones and lacks some. The sample comprises several thousand clones, approximately 84% of which are singletons, and about 7.6% rests with the top ten. Germline-derived CDR1 and CDR2 are SGDLS and YYNGEE. J lost 7 bases, V lost 0 bases, and 6 bases had no gene match. The CDR3 is made up of 16 amino acids. Repeated repertoire sampling spanned the course of chemoradiotherapy. The chain has TRBV9 and TRBJ2-2, with 10 bases fitting TRBD2. The sequences come from tumor tissue, collected from a patient who underwent chemoradiotherapy. This clonotype was obtained from a human donor with HPV-associated anogenital cancer. CDR3 protein: CASSVEVAGGIGELFF. CDR3 bases: TGTGCCAGCAGCGTAGAGGTAGCGGGAGGCATCGGGGAGCTGTTTTTT. Full variable domain (outside the CDR3, taken from reference TRBV9 and TRBJ2-2): DSGVTQTPKHLITATGQRVTLRCSPRSGDLSVYWYQQSLDQGLQFLIQYYNGEERAKGNILERFSAQQFPDLHSELNLSSLELGDSALYFCASSVEVAGGIGELFFGEGSRLTVL.